A single sample is the source of the 23 T cell receptor beta chains below, sequenced in a study of blood T cell repertoires in COVID-19. The table came from immunoSEQ multiplex PCR; TCRdb's copy has only in-frame clones and leaves some out. The table records hundreds of thousands of clones, 88% of them present only once. Sample: peripheral blood. Receptors were obtained from a woman in her 30s with acute or convalescent COVID-19.

V usage is TRBV11-1 and J usage is TRBJ2-1, with TRBD1 as a possible D gene (5 bases). V lost 5 bases, J lost 6 bases, and 8 bases lay in between. CDR1 and CDR2 (germline): SGHAT, FQDESV (reference sequence). The CDR3 loop spans 12 amino acids. CDR3 coding DNA: TGTGCCAGCAGCCAGGACACCAATGAGCAGTTCTTC. It codes for CASSQDTNEQFF.

The chain couples TRBV12-5 to TRBJ2-7; D perhaps matches TRBD2 (6 bases). The length of the CDR3 is 13 residues. CDR1 and CDR2 (germline): LGHNT, FRNRAP. V was shortened by 6 bases and J by 7 bases, with 16 bases between the two germline ends. CDR3 nucleotide sequence: TGTGCTAGTGGGCCGAAGGAGGGCCATGAGCAGTACTTC. It codes for CASGPKEGHEQYF.

J is TRBJ2-7 and V is TRBV7-2; 9 nucleotides agree with TRBD1. Germline V gives CDR1 SGHTA, CDR2 FQGNSA. CDR3 size: 14 residues. J gave up 0 bases and V 6 bases, and 3 bases lay outside the gene matches. CDR3 sequence (DNA): TGTGCCAGCAGTCGGACAGGGGCCTCCTACGAGCAGTACTTC. This gives the protein CASSRTGASYEQYF.

The rearrangement joins TRBV7-9 to TRBJ1-5; D gene uncertain. The germline gives CDR1 SEHNR, CDR2 FQNEAQ (reference sequence). This CDR3 has 16 residues. V was shortened by 3 bases and J by 0 bases, with 12 bases between the two germline ends. CDR3 in DNA: TGTGCCAGCAGCTTTGGTGACTGGTATAGCAATCAGCCCCAGCATTTT. Translated, it gives CASSFGDWYSNQPQHF.

V is TRBV6-2 or TRBV6-3 and J is TRBJ2-3; 7 nucleotides agree with TRBD2. V was clipped by 4 bases and J by 3 bases; unmatched bases: 7. The CDR3 loop spans 15 amino acids. CDR1 is MNHEY and CDR2 is SVGEGT in the germline V gene. The CDR3 DNA is TGTGCCAGCAGTTCCGTGGGAGGGCCAACAGATACGCAGTATTTT. As protein: CASSSVGGPTDTQYF.

The chain recombines TRBV15 with TRBJ1-5; 8 bases map to TRBD1. V was clipped by 0 bases and J by 2 bases; unmatched bases: 3. In germline, CDR1 is LNHNV, CDR2 YYDKDF (reference sequence). This CDR3 has 16 residues. Written as DNA, the CDR3 is TGTGCCACCAGCAGAGATTCGGGACAGGGCAATCAGCCCCAGCATTTT. Translating it yields CATSRDSGQGNQPQHF.

The chain has TRBV27 and TRBJ2-7; 7 nucleotides align to TRBD1. The CDR3 runs to 13 residues. J was trimmed by 2 bases and V by 5 bases; bases with no gene match: 3. CDR1 and CDR2 (germline): MNHEY, SMNVEV (reference sequence). CDR3: CASSNRGPYEQYF. The CDR3 nucleotides read TGTGCCAGCAGTAACAGGGGCCCCTACGAGCAGTACTTC.

The chain is built from TRBV11-3 and TRBJ1-4; 7 bases line up with TRBD1. The germline CDR1 and CDR2 sequences are SGHNT and YENEEA. Germline trimming cut 6 bases from V and 7 bases from J; bases unmatched to any gene: 11. This CDR3 comprises 15 residues. CDR3 in amino acids: CASSTTGAIGEKLFF. DNA for the CDR3: TGTGCCAGCAGTACTACAGGGGCGATCGGTGAAAAACTGTTTTTT. The full variable domain, with the rest looked up from reference TRBV11-3 and TRBJ1-4, is EAGVVQSPRYKIIEKKQPVAFWCNPISGHNTLYWYLQNLGQGPELLIRYENEEAVDDSQLPKDRFSAERLKGVDSTLKIQPAELGDSAVYLCASSTTGAIGEKLFFGSGTQLSVL.

This chain connects TRBV2 to TRBJ1-6; D remains ambiguous. V was pared by 4 bases and J by 10 bases, with 14 bases between. CDR3 length equals 14 residues. The germline V gene has CDR1 SNHLY and CDR2 FYNNEI. In DNA, the CDR3 is TGTGCCAGCAGTGTTTTGCGGGAGGGCTCACCCCTCCACTTT. Protein product: CASSVLREGSPLHF.

This chain connects TRBV5-4 to TRBJ1-2, with a tentative D call TRBD1 (6 bases). Trimming took 0 bases from V and 4 from J, leaving 10 bases between them. The CDR3 loop spans 14 amino acids. Per germline, CDR1 SGHNT and CDR2 YYREEE (reference sequence). CDR3 loop: CASSLDRAPYGYTF. In nucleotides, the CDR3 is TGTGCCAGCAGCTTGGACAGGGCCCCCTATGGCTACACCTTC.

The chain couples TRBV24-1 to TRBJ2-1, with D possibly being TRBD1 (5 bases). The CDR3 consists of 16 residues. Germline V gene data show CDR1 as KGHDR and CDR2 as SFDVKD. Trimming cost V 2 bases and J 0 bases, with 10 bases left between them. CDR3 DNA sequence: TGTGCCACCAGTGATTCCTGGACATCCTCCTACAATGAGCAGTTCTTC. This encodes CATSDSWTSSYNEQFF.

The chain links TRBV7-3 to TRBJ2-3, with D maybe TRBD1 (6 bases). This CDR3 has 15 residues. Germline V lookup: CDR1 SGHTA, CDR2 FQGTGA. Trimming removed 5 bases at V and 2 bases at J, with 14 bases between. This chain's CDR3 is CASSPGQHHTDTQYF. CDR3 nucleotides: TGTGCCAGCAGCCCCGGACAGCATCACACAGATACGCAGTATTTT.

The DNA for the CDR3 is TGTGCCAGCAGCTTAGGAGGGCGCCAGCCCCAGCATTTT. Protein product: CASSLGGRQPQHF. The rearrangement links TRBV7-8 to TRBJ1-5; D gene uncertain. V lost 1 base and J 7 bases, leaving 8 bases between the germline ends. Germline assignment: CDR1 SGHVS and CDR2 FQNEAQ. The CDR3 sequence is 13 residues long.

This clone was detected once. V and J are TRBV2 and TRBJ2-7; possibly TRBD1 for D (6 bases). The germline gives CDR1 SNHLY, CDR2 FYNNEI. V was clipped by 8 bases and J by 1 base, with 12 bases between them. The CDR3 spans 13 residues. CDR3 region: CASVRGRSYEQYF. In nucleotides, the CDR3 is TGTGCCAGCGTCAGGGGCAGGTCCTACGAGCAGTACTTC.

This clone was found once. V is TRBV11-1 and J is TRBJ2-1; weak D call: TRBD1 (6 bases). The CDR3 is 16 residues long. The V and J ends lost 8 bases and 2 bases respectively, with 19 bases between them. In germline, CDR1 is SGHAT, CDR2 FQDESV (reference sequence). CDR3 region: CASGQRTDITYNEQFF. DNA for the CDR3: TGTGCCAGCGGACAACGGACAGATATTACCTACAATGAGCAGTTCTTC. Full variable domain (rest looked up from reference TRBV11-1 and TRBJ2-1): EAEVAQSPRYKITEKSQAVAFWCDPISGHATLYWYRQILGQGPELLVQFQDESVVDDSQLPKDRFSAERLKGVDSTLKIQPAELGDSAMYLCASGQRTDITYNEQFFGPGTRLTVL.

This chain uses TRBV19 with TRBJ1-1; D not resolved. The CDR3 loop spans 13 amino acids. Germline loops: CDR1 LNHDA, CDR2 SQIVND (reference sequence). The germline V and J ends were trimmed by 6 bases and 1 base, with 9 bases remaining between them. The chain's CDR3 is CASRSPGNTEAFF. CDR3 sequence (DNA): TGTGCCAGTAGATCTCCAGGGAACACTGAAGCTTTCTTT.

J is TRBJ2-5 and V is TRBV19; D gene uncertain. This CDR3 is built from 12 residues. Germline V CDR1 and CDR2: LNHDA, SQIVND (reference sequence). The V and J ends lost 3 bases and 5 bases respectively, with 7 bases between them. The DNA for the CDR3 is TGTGCCAGTAGTATCAGTCACGAGACCCAGTACTTC. It specifies CASSISHETQYF.

The gene calls are TRBV9 and TRBJ2-1, with 11 positions matching TRBD2. The germline V gene encodes CDR1 SGDLS and CDR2 YYNGEE. With V trimmed by 2 bases and J by 6 bases, 10 bases remained unmatched. This CDR3 has 17 residues. The DNA for the CDR3 is TGTGCCAGCAGCGTGGGGATTACTAGCGGGAGAACCAATGAGCAGTTCTTC. Protein: CASSVGITSGRTNEQFF.

The chain uses TRBV4-3 and TRBJ2-7; D possibly corresponds to TRBD2 (6 bases). The germline gives CDR1 LGHNA, CDR2 YSLEER. The CDR3 runs to 15 residues. V lost 0 bases, J lost 7 bases, and 16 bases lay in between. The CDR3 DNA is TGCGCCAGCAGCCAAGATTCACGGGGGTATGGAGAGCAGTACTTC. Its translation is CASSQDSRGYGEQYF.

V and J are TRBV7-8 and TRBJ2-1; 7 bases agree with TRBD2. CDR3 length: 14 residues. Trimming cost V 8 bases and J 0 bases; bases outside gene matches: 4. CDR1 is SGHVS, CDR2 FQNEAQ, per germline. The CDR3 loop is CASGGDYSYNEQFF. The DNA for the CDR3 is TGTGCCAGCGGGGGGGATTACTCCTACAATGAGCAGTTCTTC.

The chain links TRBV27 to TRBJ1-1; D is unclear. Trimming shortened V by 6 bases and J by 5 bases, and 10 bases separated the two germline ends. This CDR3 has 12 residues. The V gene's germline CDR1 is MNHEY and CDR2 SMNVEV (reference sequence). The CDR3 is CASSRRGTEAFF. The CDR3 nucleotides are TGTGCCAGCAGCCGCCGGGGAACTGAAGCTTTCTTT.

V is TRBV5-1 and J is TRBJ1-5, with a weak D call TRBD1 (6 bases). The CDR3 has 15 amino acids. Germline CDR1 reads SGHRS; CDR2 reads YFSETQ. Trimming took 4 bases from V and 0 from J, leaving 11 bases between them. In DNA, the CDR3 is TGCGCCAGCAGCCCGGACAGCTTTAGCAATCAGCCCCAGCATTTT. This codes for CASSPDSFSNQPQHF.

The gene calls are TRBV13 and TRBJ1-1, with 11 positions matching TRBD1. The germline gives CDR1 PRHDT, CDR2 FYEKMQ (reference sequence). The CDR3 totals 15 residues. The trim removed 5 bases at V and 5 bases at J, leaving 7 bases unmatched. The chain's CDR3 is CASSTSDRGRTEAFF. The DNA for the CDR3 is TGTGCCAGCAGCACATCGGACAGGGGGCGGACTGAAGCTTTCTTT.